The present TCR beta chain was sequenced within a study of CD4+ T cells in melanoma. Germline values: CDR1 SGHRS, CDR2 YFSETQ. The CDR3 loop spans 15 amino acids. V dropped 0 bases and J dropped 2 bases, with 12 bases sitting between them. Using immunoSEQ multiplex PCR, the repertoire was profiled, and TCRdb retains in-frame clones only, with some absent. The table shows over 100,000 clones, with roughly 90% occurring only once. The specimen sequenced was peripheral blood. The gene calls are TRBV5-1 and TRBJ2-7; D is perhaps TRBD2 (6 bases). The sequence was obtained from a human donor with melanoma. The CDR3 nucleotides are TGCGCCAGCAGCTTGGTGGGGGGAGAGCCCTACGAGCAGTACTTC. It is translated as CASSLVGGEPYEQYF.